Shown below are 8 T cell receptor beta chains from a single sample sequenced in a study of T cells in Graves' hyperthyroidism and ophthalmopathy. RNA transcripts were the template for amplifying TCR beta CDR3 regions. First-round RT-PCR of the TCR CDR3 relied on the HTBI primer set. MiXCR was run by TCRdb on the multiplex PCR reads, yielding one entry per CDR3 protein. The data hold approximately 430,000 distinct CDR3 sequences, with roughly 14% observed a single time. The sequenced sample was blood. These TCRs come from a man younger than 35 with Graves' ophthalmopathy.

The chain has TRBV7-9 and TRBJ2-7, with 10 bases lining up with TRBD1. CDR3 length: 15 amino acids. The trim removed 4 bases at V and 4 bases at J, leaving 7 bases unmatched. CDR1 is SEHNR, CDR2 FQNEAQ, per germline (reference sequence). The CDR3 coding sequence is TGTGCCAGCAGCTCTTACCGGGGACAGGGGTACGAGCAGTACTTC. The encoded protein is CASSSYRGQGYEQYF.

This clonotype was counted only a few times. Given a much more abundant clone one base away, this may be a read error. This likely comes from a read error, as the CDR3 has no conserved phenylalanine or tryptophan at its end. The chain combines TRBV7-3 with TRBJ2-5, with D hard to call. This CDR3 has 13 residues. Germline CDR1 SGHTA, CDR2 FQGTGA. Trimming removed 3 bases from V and 1 base from J, with 6 bases in between. This CDR3 is CASSFSPQETQYV. The CDR3 DNA follows: TGTGCCAGCAGCTTCAGCCCCCAAGAGACCCAGTACGTC.

In this sample, this clonotype turned up many times. V is TRBV29-1 and J is TRBJ2-3, with D uncertain. The CDR3 loop spans 17 amino acids. The germline V gene encodes CDR1 SQVTM and CDR2 ANQGSEA. V was shortened by 4 bases and J by 2 bases, with 22 bases between the two germline ends. The CDR3 sequence: CSVVGVAEPLITDTQYF. In nucleotides, the CDR3 is TGCAGCGTTGTTGGGGTGGCCGAGCCCCTGATCACAGATACGCAGTATTTT.

This clonotype was recorded at least ten times. The chain carries TRBV10-3 and TRBJ1-2, with 7 bases that match TRBD1. Germline V lookup: CDR1 ENHRY, CDR2 SYGVKD. The V segment lost 6 bases and the J segment 3 bases; nucleotides outside the gene matches: 7. The CDR3 loop spans 14 amino acids. The CDR3 DNA follows: TGTGCCATCAGCCGGACAGGAGAAGACTATGGCTACACCTTC. Translated, it gives CAISRTGEDYGYTF.

This clonotype came up many times. CDR3 nucleotides: TGCAGTGCTCAACACAGGACAGCTGGGTACGAGCAGTACTTC. Protein: CSAQHRTAGYEQYF. The chain employs TRBV20-1 and TRBJ2-7; TRBD1 might be the D (6 bases). This CDR3 spans 14 amino acids. The germline V gene encodes CDR1 DFQATT and CDR2 SNEGSKA (reference sequence). With 5 bases removed from V and 4 bases from J, the gap between germline ends came to 18 bases.

This clonotype was counted between two and nine times. The chain has TRBV28 and TRBJ1-1; D perhaps matches TRBD1 (6 bases). Trimming took 1 base from V and 11 from J, leaving 11 bases between them. The CDR3 length is 12 residues. Germline CDR1 reads MDHEN; CDR2 reads SYDVKM. CDR3 in DNA: TGTGCCAGCAGTTTATATTCAGGGGAGGCTTTCTTT. It codes for CASSLYSGEAFF. The full variable domain, in which reference TRBV28 and TRBJ1-1 provide the parts outside the CDR3, is DVKVTQSSRYLVKRTGEKVFLECVQDMDHENMFWYRQDPGLGLRLIYFSYDVKMKEKGDIPEGYSVSREKKERFSLILESASTNQTSMYLCASSLYSGEAFFGQGTRLTVV.

This clonotype was observed many times. The chain combines TRBV2 with TRBJ2-3, with 7 bases fitting TRBD1. The CDR3 spans 16 residues. The germline gives CDR1 SNHLY, CDR2 FYNNEI. The junction had 13 bases not matched to a gene; V was cut back by 6 bases and J by 4 bases. CDR3 protein: CASSSQTGWGPDTQYF. Here the CDR3 DNA reads TGTGCCAGCAGCTCCCAGACAGGGTGGGGCCCAGATACGCAGTATTTT.

At least ten counts were recorded for this clonotype. The chain links TRBV5-1 to TRBJ2-3, with D possibly TRBD1 on 6 matching bases. CDR1 SGHRS and CDR2 YFSETQ come from the germline V gene. The CDR3 loop spans 14 amino acids. V was cut by 5 bases and J by 1 base, with 11 bases left in between. CDR3 DNA: TGCGCCAGCAGTAGCGCAGGGGGCACAGATACGCAGTATTTT. Its translation is CASSSAGGTDTQYF.